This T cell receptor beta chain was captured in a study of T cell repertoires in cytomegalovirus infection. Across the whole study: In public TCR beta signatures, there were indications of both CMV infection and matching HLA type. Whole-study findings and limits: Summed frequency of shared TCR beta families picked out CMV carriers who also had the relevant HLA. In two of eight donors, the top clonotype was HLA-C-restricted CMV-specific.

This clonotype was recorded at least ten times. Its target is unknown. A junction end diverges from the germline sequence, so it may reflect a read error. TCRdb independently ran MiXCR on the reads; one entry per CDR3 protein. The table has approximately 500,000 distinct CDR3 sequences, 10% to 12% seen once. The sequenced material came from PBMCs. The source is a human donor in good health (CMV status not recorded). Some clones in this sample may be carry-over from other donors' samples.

CDR3 loop: CASSRTGASNQPQHF. CDR3 nucleotides: TGTGCCAGCAGTAGGACAGGGGCCTCCAATCAGCCCCAGCATTTT. The chain couples TRBV5-1 to TRBJ1-5; 9 bases match TRBD1. The CDR3 extends over 15 amino acids. In germline, CDR1 is SGHRS, CDR2 YFSETQ.